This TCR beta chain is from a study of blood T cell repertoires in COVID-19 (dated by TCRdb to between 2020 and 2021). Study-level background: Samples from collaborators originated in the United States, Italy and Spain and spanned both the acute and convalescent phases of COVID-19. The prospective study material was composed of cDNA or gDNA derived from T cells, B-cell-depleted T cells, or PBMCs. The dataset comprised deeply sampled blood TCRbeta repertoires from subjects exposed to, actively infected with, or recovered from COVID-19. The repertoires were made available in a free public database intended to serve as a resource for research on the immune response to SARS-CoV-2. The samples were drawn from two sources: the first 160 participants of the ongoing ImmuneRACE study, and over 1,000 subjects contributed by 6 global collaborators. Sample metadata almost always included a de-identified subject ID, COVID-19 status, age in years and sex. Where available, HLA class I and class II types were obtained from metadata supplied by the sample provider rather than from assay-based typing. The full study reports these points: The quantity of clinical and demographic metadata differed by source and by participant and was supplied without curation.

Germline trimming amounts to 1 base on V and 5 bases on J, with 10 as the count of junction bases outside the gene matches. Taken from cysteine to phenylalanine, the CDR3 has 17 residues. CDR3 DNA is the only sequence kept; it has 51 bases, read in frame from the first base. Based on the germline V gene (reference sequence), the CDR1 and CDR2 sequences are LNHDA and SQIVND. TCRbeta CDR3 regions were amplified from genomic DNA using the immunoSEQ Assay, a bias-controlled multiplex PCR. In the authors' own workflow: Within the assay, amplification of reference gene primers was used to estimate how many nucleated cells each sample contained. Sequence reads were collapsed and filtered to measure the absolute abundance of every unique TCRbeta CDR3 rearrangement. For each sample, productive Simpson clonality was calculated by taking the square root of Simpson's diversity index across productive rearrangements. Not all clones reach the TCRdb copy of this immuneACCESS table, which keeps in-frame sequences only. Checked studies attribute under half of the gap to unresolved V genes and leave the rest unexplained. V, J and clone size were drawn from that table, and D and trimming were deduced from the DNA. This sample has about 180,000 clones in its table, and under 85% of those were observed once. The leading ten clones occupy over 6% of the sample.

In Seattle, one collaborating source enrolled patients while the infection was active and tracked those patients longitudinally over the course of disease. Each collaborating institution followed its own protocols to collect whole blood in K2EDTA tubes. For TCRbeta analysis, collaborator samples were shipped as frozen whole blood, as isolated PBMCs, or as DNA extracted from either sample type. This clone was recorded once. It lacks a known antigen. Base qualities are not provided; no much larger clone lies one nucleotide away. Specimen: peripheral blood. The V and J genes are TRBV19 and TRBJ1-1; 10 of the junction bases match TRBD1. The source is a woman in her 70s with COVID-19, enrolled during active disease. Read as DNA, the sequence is TGTGCCAGTAGTATAGGCACGAGACAGGGGGCAAGGACTGAAGCTTTCTTT. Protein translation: CASSIGTRQGARTEAFF.